This TCR beta chain was found in a study of cytomegalovirus exposure and HLA in healthy donors. As for this clone: Its antigen is unknown.

Study-wide results and caveats: Certain indistinguishable V segments, among them TRBV6-2 and TRBV6-3, were excluded. For presence/absence analyses, sequencing depth was assumed to be roughly uniform across donors.

Primers included in the PCR were 60 Vbeta and 13 Jbeta primers. In the original processing: Counted up in a later analysis, unique TCR beta chains came to some 80 million, with 9.5 million to 13 million shared. Clones were read by immunoSEQ multiplex PCR, and TCRdb kept only the in-frame ones, dropping some. The D gene and trimming were derived from the DNA, and the V and J assignments and clone size from that table. The specimen's table records under 200,000 clones. CDR3 length: 16 residues. CDR1 and CDR2 from the germline V gene are MNHNY and SVGAGI (reference sequence). V was trimmed by 0 bases and J by 6 bases, leaving 15 bases between them.

Sequencing used PBMCs. This sequence joins TRBV6-6 and TRBJ2-1; D ambiguous. The sequence derives from a man aged 25 to 45 in good health and CMV-seronegative. CDR3 nucleotide sequence: TGTGCCAGCAGTTACTCGATCGGTAGAGATCTCAATGAGCAGTTCTTC. Residues: CASSYSIGRDLNEQFF.